The entry below describes one T cell receptor (beta chain). Its target is not known. The data belong to a study of a mutant IDH1 vaccine in newly diagnosed glioma. Study-wide context: The treated group averaged 40.4 years old and was roughly 60% male, about 38% female. Therapy received beforehand was radiotherapy, temozolomide, or both, with most patients given both. Broader study findings: Vaccination induced immune responses in around 94% of patients.

Described time point: baseline, week 1 (first vaccination visit). Treatment given: pre-vaccination baseline after standard-of-care therapy. This table comes from immunoSEQ multiplex PCR, and its TCRdb copy is limited to in-frame clones, with some not included. The sample has about 88,000 clones; around 79% are singletons. V was pared by 7 bases and J by 4 bases, with 11 bases between. The CDR3 is 13 amino acids. Germline V gene data show CDR1 as LNHDA and CDR2 as SQIVND (reference sequence). The receptor was isolated from a man aged 40-49 years with glioma. Some clones in this sample may be carry-over from other donors' samples. The chain joins TRBV19 to TRBJ1-5; D not resolved. Sample: PBMCs, taken from a glioma patient treated with radiotherapy, temozolomide or both. The CDR3 coding sequence is TGTGCCAGTACCCCTGTCGGTAATCAGCCCCAGCATTTT. It codes for CASTPVGNQPQHF.